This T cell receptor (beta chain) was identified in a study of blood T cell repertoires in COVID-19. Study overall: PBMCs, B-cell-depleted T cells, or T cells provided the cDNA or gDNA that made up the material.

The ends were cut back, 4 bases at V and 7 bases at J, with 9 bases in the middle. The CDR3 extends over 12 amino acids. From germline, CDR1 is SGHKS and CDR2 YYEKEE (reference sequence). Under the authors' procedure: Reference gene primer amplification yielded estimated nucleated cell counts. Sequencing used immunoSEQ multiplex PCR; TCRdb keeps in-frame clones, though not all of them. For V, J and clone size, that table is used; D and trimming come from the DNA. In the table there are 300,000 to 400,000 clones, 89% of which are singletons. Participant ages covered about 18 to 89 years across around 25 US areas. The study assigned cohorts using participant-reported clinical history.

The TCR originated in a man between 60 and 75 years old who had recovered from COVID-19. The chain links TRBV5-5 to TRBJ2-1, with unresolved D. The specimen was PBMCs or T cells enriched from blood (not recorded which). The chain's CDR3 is CASSGRSNEQFF. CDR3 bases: TGTGCCAGCAGCGGCCGATCAAATGAGCAGTTCTTC.